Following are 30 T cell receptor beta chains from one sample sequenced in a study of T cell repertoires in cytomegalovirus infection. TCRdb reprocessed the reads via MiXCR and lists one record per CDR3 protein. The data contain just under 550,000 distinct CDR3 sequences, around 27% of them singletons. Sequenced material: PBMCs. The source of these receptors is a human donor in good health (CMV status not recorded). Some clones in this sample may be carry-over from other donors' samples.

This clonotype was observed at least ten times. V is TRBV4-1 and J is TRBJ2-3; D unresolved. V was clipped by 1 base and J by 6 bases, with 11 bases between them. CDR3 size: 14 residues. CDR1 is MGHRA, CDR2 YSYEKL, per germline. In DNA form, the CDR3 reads TGCGCCAGCAGCCAAGTACTTTCAGTGGATACGCAGTATTTT. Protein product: CASSQVLSVDTQYF.

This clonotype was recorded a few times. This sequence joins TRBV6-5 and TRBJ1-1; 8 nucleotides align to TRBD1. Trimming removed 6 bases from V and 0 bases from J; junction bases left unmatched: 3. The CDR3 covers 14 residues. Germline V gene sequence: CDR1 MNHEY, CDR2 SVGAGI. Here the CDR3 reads CASRVGQVNTEAFF. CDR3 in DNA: TGTGCCAGCAGAGTGGGACAGGTGAACACTGAAGCTTTCTTT.

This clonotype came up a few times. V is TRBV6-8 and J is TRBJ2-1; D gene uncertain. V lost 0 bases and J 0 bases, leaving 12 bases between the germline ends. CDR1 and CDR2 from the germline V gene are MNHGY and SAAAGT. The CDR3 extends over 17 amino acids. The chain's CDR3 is CASSYSIPRSSYNEQFF. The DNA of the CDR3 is TGTGCCAGCAGTTACTCGATTCCCAGGAGCTCCTACAATGAGCAGTTCTTC.

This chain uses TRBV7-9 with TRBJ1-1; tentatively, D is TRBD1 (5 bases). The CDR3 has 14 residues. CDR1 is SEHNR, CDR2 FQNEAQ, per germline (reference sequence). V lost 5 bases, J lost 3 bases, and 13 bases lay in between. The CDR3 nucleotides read TGTGCCAGCAGCCCCGCGGGAGGGGACACTGAAGCTTTCTTT. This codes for CASSPAGGDTEAFF.

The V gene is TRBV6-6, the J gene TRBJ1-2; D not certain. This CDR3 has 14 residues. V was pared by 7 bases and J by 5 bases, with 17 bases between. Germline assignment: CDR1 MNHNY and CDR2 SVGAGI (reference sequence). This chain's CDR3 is CASTTRTVHYGYTF. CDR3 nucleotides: TGTGCCAGCACTACAAGGACGGTGCATTATGGCTACACCTTC.

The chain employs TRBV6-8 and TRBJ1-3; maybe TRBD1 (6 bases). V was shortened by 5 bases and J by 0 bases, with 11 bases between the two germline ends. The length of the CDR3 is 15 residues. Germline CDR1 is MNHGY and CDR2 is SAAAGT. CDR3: CASSSLDSSGNTIYF. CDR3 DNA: TGTGCCAGCAGTAGCCTGGACAGCTCTGGAAACACCATATATTTT.

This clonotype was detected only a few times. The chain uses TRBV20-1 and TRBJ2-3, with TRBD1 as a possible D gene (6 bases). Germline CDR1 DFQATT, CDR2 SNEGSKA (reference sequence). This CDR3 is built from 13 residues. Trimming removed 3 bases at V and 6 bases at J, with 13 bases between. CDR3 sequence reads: CSASVPGGDTQYF. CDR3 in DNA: TGCAGTGCTAGTGTCCCTGGGGGCGATACGCAGTATTTT.

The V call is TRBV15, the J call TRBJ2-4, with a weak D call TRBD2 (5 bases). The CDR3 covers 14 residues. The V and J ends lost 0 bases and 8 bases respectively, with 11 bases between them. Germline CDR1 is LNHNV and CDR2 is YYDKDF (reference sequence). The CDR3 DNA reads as TGTGCCACCAGCAGAGATGTGACGAGGGACATTCAGTACTTC. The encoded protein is CATSRDVTRDIQYF.

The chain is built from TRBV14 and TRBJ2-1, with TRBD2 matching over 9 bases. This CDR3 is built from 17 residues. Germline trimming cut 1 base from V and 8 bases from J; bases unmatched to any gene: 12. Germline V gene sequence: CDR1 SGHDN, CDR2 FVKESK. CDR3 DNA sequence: TGTGCCAGCAGCCAAGGAGGGGGGCGGGAGGGCTTCCATGAGCAGTTCTTC. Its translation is CASSQGGGREGFHEQFF.

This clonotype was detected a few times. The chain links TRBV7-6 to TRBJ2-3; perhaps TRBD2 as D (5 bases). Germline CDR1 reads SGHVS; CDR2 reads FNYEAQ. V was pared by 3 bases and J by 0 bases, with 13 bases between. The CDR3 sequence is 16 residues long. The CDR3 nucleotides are TGTGCCAGCAGCTTGGAGGATCGATCAAGCACAGATACGCAGTATTTT. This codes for CASSLEDRSSTDTQYF. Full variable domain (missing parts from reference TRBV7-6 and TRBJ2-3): GAGVSQSPRYKVTKRGQDVALRCDPISGHVSLYWYRQALGQGPEFLTYFNYEAQQDKSGLPNDRFSAERPEGSISTLTIQRTEQRDSAMYRCASSLEDRSSTDTQYFGPGTRLTVL.

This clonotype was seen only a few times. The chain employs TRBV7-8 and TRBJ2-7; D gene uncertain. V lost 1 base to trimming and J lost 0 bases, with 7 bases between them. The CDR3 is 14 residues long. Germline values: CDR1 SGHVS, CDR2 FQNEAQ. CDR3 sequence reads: CASSLEVGSYEQYV. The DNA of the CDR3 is TGTGCCAGCAGCTTAGAGGTAGGCTCCTACGAGCAGTACGTC.

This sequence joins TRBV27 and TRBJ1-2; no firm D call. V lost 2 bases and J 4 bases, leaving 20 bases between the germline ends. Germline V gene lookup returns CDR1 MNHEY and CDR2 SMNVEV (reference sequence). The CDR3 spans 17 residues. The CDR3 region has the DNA TGTGCCAGCAGTTTACGACCGCCTAAACGGGAACCCTATGGCTACACCTTC. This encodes CASSLRPPKREPYGYTF.

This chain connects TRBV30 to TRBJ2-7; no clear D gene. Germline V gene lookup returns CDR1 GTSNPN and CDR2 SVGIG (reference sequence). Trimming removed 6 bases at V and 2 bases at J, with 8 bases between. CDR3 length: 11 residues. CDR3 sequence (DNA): TGTGCCTGTCAGTTACCCTACGAGCAGTACTTC. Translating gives CACQLPYEQYF.

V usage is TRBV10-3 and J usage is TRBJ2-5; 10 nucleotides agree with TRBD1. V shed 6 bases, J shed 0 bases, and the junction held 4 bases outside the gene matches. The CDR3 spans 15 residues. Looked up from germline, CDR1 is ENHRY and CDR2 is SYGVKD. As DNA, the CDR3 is TGTGCCATCAGGATGGGACAGGGGTACCAAGAGACCCAGTACTTC. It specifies CAIRMGQGYQETQYF.

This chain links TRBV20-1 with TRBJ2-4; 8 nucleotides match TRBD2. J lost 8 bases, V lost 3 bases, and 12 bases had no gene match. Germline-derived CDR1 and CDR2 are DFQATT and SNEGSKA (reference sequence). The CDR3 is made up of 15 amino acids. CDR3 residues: CSASGGGADRDIQYF. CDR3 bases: TGCAGTGCTAGCGGGGGGGGAGCCGATAGGGACATTCAGTACTTC.

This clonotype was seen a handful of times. CDR3 DNA sequence: TGTGCCAGCAGCGCCGGGGTTCCCTACGAGCAGTACTTC. This codes for CASSAGVPYEQYF. J is TRBJ2-7 and V is TRBV28; TRBD2 is a possible D gene (5 bases). Trimming pared 6 bases from V and 2 bases from J, leaving 11 bases between. Germline CDR1 is MDHEN and CDR2 is SYDVKM. The CDR3 has 13 residues.

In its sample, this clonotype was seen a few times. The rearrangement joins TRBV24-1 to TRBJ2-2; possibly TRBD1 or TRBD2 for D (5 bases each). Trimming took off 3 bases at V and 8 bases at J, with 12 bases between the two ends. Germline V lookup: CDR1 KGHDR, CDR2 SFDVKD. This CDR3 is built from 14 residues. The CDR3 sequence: CATSDLWGSGELFF. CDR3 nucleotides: TGTGCCACCAGTGATCTTTGGGGGTCAGGGGAGCTGTTTTTT.

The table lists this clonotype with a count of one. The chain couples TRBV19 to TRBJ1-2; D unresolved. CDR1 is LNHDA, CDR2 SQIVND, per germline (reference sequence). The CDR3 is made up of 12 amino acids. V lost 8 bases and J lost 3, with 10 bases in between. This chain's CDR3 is CASSPEYYGYTF. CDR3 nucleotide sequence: TGTGCCAGTTCCCCGGAGTACTATGGCTACACCTTC.

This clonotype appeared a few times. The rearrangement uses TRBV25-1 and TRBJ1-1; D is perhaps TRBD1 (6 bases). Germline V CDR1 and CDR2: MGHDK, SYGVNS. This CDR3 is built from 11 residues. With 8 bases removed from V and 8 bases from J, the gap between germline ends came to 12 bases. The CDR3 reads CASDRLGEAFF. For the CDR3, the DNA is TGTGCCAGCGACAGGCTTGGCGAAGCTTTCTTT.

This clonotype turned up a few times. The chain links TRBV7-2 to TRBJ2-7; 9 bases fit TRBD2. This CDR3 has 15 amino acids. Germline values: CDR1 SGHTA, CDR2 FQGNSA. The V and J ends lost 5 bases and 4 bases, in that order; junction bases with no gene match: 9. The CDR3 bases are TGTGCCAGCAGCCGAGCGGGAGGCATAAGATACGAGCAGTACTTC. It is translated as CASSRAGGIRYEQYF.

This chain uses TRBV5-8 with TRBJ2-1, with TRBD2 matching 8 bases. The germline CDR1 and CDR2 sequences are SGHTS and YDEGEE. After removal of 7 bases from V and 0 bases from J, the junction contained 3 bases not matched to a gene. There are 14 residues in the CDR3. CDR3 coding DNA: TGTGCCAGCTTTCTAGCGGGCTCCTACAATGAGCAGTTCTTC. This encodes CASFLAGSYNEQFF.

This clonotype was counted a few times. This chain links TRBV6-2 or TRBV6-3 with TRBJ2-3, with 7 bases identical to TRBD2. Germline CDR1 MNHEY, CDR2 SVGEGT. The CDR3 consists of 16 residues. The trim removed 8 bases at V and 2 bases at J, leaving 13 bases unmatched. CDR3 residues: CASRPLLGGFTDTQYF. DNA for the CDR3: TGTGCCAGCCGTCCCCTACTGGGAGGGTTCACAGATACGCAGTATTTT.

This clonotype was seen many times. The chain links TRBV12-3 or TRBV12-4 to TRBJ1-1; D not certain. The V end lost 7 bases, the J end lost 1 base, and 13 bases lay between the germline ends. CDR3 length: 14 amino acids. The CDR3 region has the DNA TGTGCCAGCACCCCCGGATTCTCGAACACTGAAGCTTTCTTT. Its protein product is CASTPGFSNTEAFF.

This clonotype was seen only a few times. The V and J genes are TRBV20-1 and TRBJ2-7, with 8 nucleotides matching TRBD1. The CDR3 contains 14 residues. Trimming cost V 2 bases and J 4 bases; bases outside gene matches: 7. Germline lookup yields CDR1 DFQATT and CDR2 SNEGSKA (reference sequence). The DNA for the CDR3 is TGCAGTGCTAGACCGGCAGGGGGCTCGTACGAGCAGTACTTC. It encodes CSARPAGGSYEQYF.

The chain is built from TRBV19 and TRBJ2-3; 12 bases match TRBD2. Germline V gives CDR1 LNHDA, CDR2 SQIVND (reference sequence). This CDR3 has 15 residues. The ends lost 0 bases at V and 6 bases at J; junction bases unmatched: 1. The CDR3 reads CASSIDGTSGDTQYF. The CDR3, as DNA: TGTGCCAGTAGTATAGATGGGACTAGCGGGGATACGCAGTATTTT.

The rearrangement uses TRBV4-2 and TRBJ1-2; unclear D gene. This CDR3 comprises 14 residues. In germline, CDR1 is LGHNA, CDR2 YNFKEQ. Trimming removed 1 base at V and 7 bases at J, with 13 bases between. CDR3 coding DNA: TGTGCCAGCAGCCAAGCAGAACAAGAAGGTGGCTACACCTTC. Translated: CASSQAEQEGGYTF.

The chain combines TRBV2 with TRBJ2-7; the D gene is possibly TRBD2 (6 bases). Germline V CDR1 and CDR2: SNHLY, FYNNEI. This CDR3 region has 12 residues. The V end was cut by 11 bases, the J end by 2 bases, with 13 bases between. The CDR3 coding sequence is TGTGCCTCGGCCAGGGAGGCCTACGAGCAGTACTTC. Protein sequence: CASAREAYEQYF. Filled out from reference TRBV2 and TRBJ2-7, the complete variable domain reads EPEVTQTPSHQVTQMGQEVILRCVPISNHLYFYWYRQILGQKVEFLVSFYNNEISEKSEIFDDQFSVERPDGSNFTLKIRSTKLEDSAMYFCASAREAYEQYFGPGTRLTVT.

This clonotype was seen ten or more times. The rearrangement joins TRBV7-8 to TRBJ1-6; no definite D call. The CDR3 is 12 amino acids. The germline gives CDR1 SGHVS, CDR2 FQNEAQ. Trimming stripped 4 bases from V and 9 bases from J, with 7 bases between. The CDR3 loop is CASSSLGSPLHF. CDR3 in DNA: TGTGCCAGCAGCTCACTAGGTTCACCCCTCCACTTT.

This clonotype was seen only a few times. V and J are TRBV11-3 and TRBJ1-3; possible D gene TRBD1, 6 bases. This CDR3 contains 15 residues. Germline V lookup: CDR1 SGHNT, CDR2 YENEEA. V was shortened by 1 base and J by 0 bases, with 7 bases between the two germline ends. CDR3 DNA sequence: TGTGCCAGCAGCTTAGGGGACACCTCTGGAAACACCATATATTTT. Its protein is CASSLGDTSGNTIYF.

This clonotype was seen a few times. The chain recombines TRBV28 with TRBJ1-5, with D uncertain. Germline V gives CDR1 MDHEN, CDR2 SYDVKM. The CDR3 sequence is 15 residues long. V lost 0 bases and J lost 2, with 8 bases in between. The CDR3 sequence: CASSLWLMGNQPQHF. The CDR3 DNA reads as TGTGCCAGCAGTTTATGGCTTATGGGCAATCAGCCCCAGCATTTT.